This entry features one TCR beta chain sequence. The antigen this receptor binds is unknown. A read error is possible here, since a much larger clone lies one base away. The library was generated by PCR. Reads for this sample came from an Illumina HiSeq 4000. Bulk TCR libraries were generated as previously described, with the TCR primers listed in Table S5 used. Total RNA was purified with the Qiagen AllPrep DNA/RNA kit. Before analysis, reads from multiple sequencing runs of one library were combined. In the authors' own workflow: Reads were retained only if their TCR constant sequence matched exactly, and those retained reads were trimmed to 150 nt and grouped according to their 12-nt molecular barcodes. Reads in each barcode group were sub-clustered using a 15% Levenshtein threshold, and a quality-weighted consensus sequence was built for each RNA molecule. Non-functional sequences were removed, as were lower-count sequences one edit away from another. Based on fitting two negative binomial distributions, any barcode sub-cluster with under 20% of the maximum read count was discarded. The public reads were run again by TCRdb, first through fastp at Q25 and then through MiXCR, and only productive beta chains were kept. Each entry merges the rows of one CDR3 protein and shows their most common DNA and genes. The authors' filters were not applied to this entry. For this sample there are hundreds of thousands of distinct CDR3 sequences; 15% to 20% appear just once. 0.85% to 0.9% of the sample belongs to the ten largest clones.

The record originates from a study of molecular identifiers for immune sequencing clone quantification (dated by TCRdb to 2016 to 2019). A note on the overall study: For a replicate experiment, RNA from about 20,000 or 100,000 naive CD8 T cells was divided into five aliquots, of which four were sequenced. CD8 T cells were used in a methods study to benchmark molecular-identifier clustering-based TCR repertoire sequencing (MIDCIRS) and TCR RNA copy counting. The paper's findings and limits, for the study overall: In CMV-specific effector cells, clones with more than 20 RNA copies accounted for over 99% of molecules, whereas in naive cells such clones accounted for under 1%. Modeling gave around 3 recovered TCR RNA copies per cell versus around 9.9 by digital PCR, implying approximately 30% capture efficiency. A single cell's worth of spiked-in Jurkat TCR RNA was reported detectable even among 850,000 to 1,000,000 naive CD8 T cells. The sizes of highly expanded clones could end up underestimated when identical TCR molecules share a barcode. When barcode sub-clustering was left out, chimeric consensus sequences inflated TCR diversity, with chimeras reaching as high as 47%. The naive libraries included spiked-in Jurkat TCR RNA (10 copies' worth), and this Jurkat TCR RNA is not part of the donor repertoire.

Libraries of naive CD8 T cells were built from anywhere between about 18,000 and 1,000,000 sorted cells, with 10%, 30% or 50% of the purified RNA used. Naive CD8 T cells were FACS-sorted as CD8+CD4-CCR7+CD45RA+ on a BD FACSAria II into RLT Plus buffer. Roughly ten TCR copies' worth of Jurkat RNA were spiked into about 20,000-1,100,000 naive CD8 T cell samples to test detection sensitivity. Enrichment of CD8 T cells was done with RosetteSep CD8+ T Cell Enrichment Cocktail plus Ficoll-Paque, and ACK red cell lysis came afterward. Inclusive of the bounding cysteine and phenylalanine, the CDR3 is 13 residues long. Only the CDR3 DNA stays, 39 bases, in frame from base 1. V is pared back by 4 bases and J by 2 bases, with 12 bases lying between the germline termini. As encoded in the germline V gene (reference sequence), CDR1 is GTSNPN while CDR2 is SVGIG.

Specimen: naive CD8+ T cells from blood, with Jurkat cell RNA spiked in. The cell subset or site label of this sample denotes: FACS-sorted CD8+CD4-CCR7+CD45RA+ naive T cells. This sequence originates from a human donor in good health. Some libraries in this study had Jurkat cell RNA spiked in. The chain is made from TRBV30 and TRBJ2-7; the D element could tentatively be TRBD1 or TRBD2, as 5 bases agree for each. The sequenced DNA: TGTGCCTGGATCCGGGACCTCCCCTACGAGCAGTACTTC. The translation is CAWIRDLPYEQYF.